Listed below are T cell receptor beta chains from one sample, sequenced in a study of blood T cell repertoires in COVID-19. Method: immunoSEQ multiplex PCR; TCRdb's copy keeps in-frame clones and lacks some. This sample has about 25,000 clones, with over 85% found just once. The sequenced material came from peripheral blood. Every receptor here comes from a human donor with active COVID-19. The donor label of this sample is uncertain. The CDR3 runs from the conserved cysteine through the conserved F or W. Fields, in order: D gene, V gene, J gene, clone size, CDR3 DNA, CDR3 protein. D genes are given only for firm matches. Not every row has a clone size; where given, it reads once, few, many or a size class.

d_call: TRBD1; v_call: TRBV4-1; j_call: TRBJ2-1; clone_size: .; cdr3_nt: TGCGCCAGCAGCCAACCCGGGACAGGGAACTACAATGAGCAGTTCTTC; cdr3_aa: CASSQPGTGNYNEQFF
d_call: .; v_call: TRBV7-2; j_call: TRBJ1-3; clone_size: .; cdr3_nt: TGTGCCAGCAGCCCATCTCGGGGCTCTGGAAACACCATATATTTT; cdr3_aa: CASSPSRGSGNTIYF
d_call: TRBD2; v_call: TRBV6-4; j_call: TRBJ2-1; clone_size: .; cdr3_nt: TGTGCCAGCAGTGGTGGCGGGGGGCCTTACAATGAGCAGTTCTTC; cdr3_aa: CASSGGGGPYNEQFF
d_call: .; v_call: TRBV10-3; j_call: TRBJ1-1; clone_size: .; cdr3_nt: TGTGCCATCAGTGAGTTGAACCACCCCGGAGGGAACACTGAAGCTTTCTTT; cdr3_aa: CAISELNHPGGNTEAFF
d_call: TRBD2; v_call: TRBV2; j_call: TRBJ2-5; clone_size: .; cdr3_nt: TGTGCCAGCAATCGGGGGGGGCAAGAGACCCAGTACTTC; cdr3_aa: CASNRGGQETQYF
d_call: TRBD1; v_call: TRBV5-1; j_call: TRBJ1-6; clone_size: once; cdr3_nt: TGCGCCAGCAGCCAAGGGACAGGGGGCGAAAATTCACCCCTCCACTTT; cdr3_aa: CASSQGTGGENSPLHF
d_call: TRBD2; v_call: TRBV7-8; j_call: TRBJ2-3; clone_size: .; cdr3_nt: TGTGCCAGCAGCTCTAGCGGGAGAAGCACAGATACGCAGTATTTT; cdr3_aa: CASSSSGRSTDTQYF
d_call: .; v_call: TRBV6-2/TRBV6-3; j_call: TRBJ2-5; clone_size: .; cdr3_nt: TGTGCCAGCAGTTACCCTCGGGGTAGCTGGGAGACCCAGTACTTC; cdr3_aa: CASSYPRGSWETQYF
d_call: TRBD1; v_call: TRBV6-1; j_call: TRBJ1-5; clone_size: .; cdr3_nt: TGTGCCAGCAGTGAGATCGGGACAGGGGGTCGGCAGCCCCAGCATTTT; cdr3_aa: CASSEIGTGGRQPQHF
d_call: .; v_call: TRBV3-1/TRBV3-2; j_call: TRBJ2-5; clone_size: .; cdr3_nt: TGTGCCAGCAGCCAAGAACTAGGCAAACAAGAGACCCAGTACTTC; cdr3_aa: CASSQELGKQETQYF
d_call: TRBD2; v_call: TRBV5-1; j_call: TRBJ2-7; clone_size: .; cdr3_nt: TGCGCCAGCAGCTTGGACAGCGGGACGAGGTACGAGCAGTACTTC; cdr3_aa: CASSLDSGTRYEQYF
d_call: TRBD2; v_call: TRBV6-5; j_call: TRBJ2-1; clone_size: .; cdr3_nt: TGTGCCAGCAGTTACTCGATTAGCGGGGGTAATGAGCAGTTCTTC; cdr3_aa: CASSYSISGGNEQFF
d_call: TRBD2; v_call: TRBV10-3; j_call: TRBJ2-3; clone_size: .; cdr3_nt: TGTGCCATCAGTGAGTATCTCCCGGGGGGGTCAGATACGCAGTATTTT; cdr3_aa: CAISEYLPGGSDTQYF
d_call: .; v_call: TRBV4-3; j_call: TRBJ1-5; clone_size: once; cdr3_nt: TGCGCCAGCAGCCAAGATCCCACGGGGCAGCCCCAGCATTTT; cdr3_aa: CASSQDPTGQPQHF
d_call: .; v_call: TRBV19; j_call: TRBJ1-1; clone_size: few; cdr3_nt: TGTGCCAGTAGATACACTCAGGGGTGGGACACTGAAGCTTTCTTT; cdr3_aa: CASRYTQGWDTEAFF
d_call: TRBD2; v_call: TRBV28; j_call: TRBJ2-1; clone_size: .; cdr3_nt: TGTGCCAGCAGTCCACCGGGACTAGCGGGAGCCAATGAGCAGTTCTTC; cdr3_aa: CASSPPGLAGANEQFF
d_call: .; v_call: TRBV7-2; j_call: TRBJ1-2; clone_size: .; cdr3_nt: TGTGCCAGCAGCACCACGGGAAACTATGGCTACACCTTC; cdr3_aa: CASSTTGNYGYTF
d_call: TRBD2; v_call: TRBV5-1; j_call: TRBJ2-1; clone_size: .; cdr3_nt: TGCGCCAGCAGCTTTCTTGGGCTAGCGGGGGTATACAATGAGCAGTTCTTC; cdr3_aa: CASSFLGLAGVYNEQFF
d_call: .; v_call: TRBV6-5; j_call: TRBJ2-3; clone_size: .; cdr3_nt: TGTGCCAGCAGACGGACAGCAGATACGCAGTATTTT; cdr3_aa: CASRRTADTQYF
d_call: .; v_call: TRBV19; j_call: TRBJ1-6; clone_size: .; cdr3_nt: TGTGCCAGTAGTTCGCACAGGGTAGTCATGAAGGGTTCACCCCTCCACTTT; cdr3_aa: CASSSHRVVMKGSPLHF
d_call: .; v_call: TRBV6-6; j_call: TRBJ2-5; clone_size: .; cdr3_nt: TGTGCCAGCAGTACCGGGCGGGACAGCCAAGAGACCCAGTACTTC; cdr3_aa: CASSTGRDSQETQYF
d_call: TRBD1; v_call: TRBV27; j_call: TRBJ2-1; clone_size: .; cdr3_nt: TGTGCCAGCAGTTTCCCTACCCCTAGGACAGGGGGACCCAACAATGAGCAGTTCTTC; cdr3_aa: CASSFPTPRTGGPNNEQFF
d_call: .; v_call: TRBV25-1; j_call: TRBJ1-2; clone_size: .; cdr3_nt: TGTGCCAGCAGTAAAAGAGGGGGGGCGCTAAATGGCTACACCTTC; cdr3_aa: CASSKRGGALNGYTF
d_call: .; v_call: TRBV7-6; j_call: TRBJ1-5; clone_size: .; cdr3_nt: TGTGCCAGCAGCGCAGGGGTTCAGCCCCAGCATTTT; cdr3_aa: CASSAGVQPQHF
d_call: .; v_call: TRBV29-1; j_call: TRBJ2-1; clone_size: .; cdr3_nt: TGCAGCGTTGAAGATCCCGGGGCCCTCCCTCAGGGGTCCTACAATGAGCAGTTCTTC; cdr3_aa: CSVEDPGALPQGSYNEQFF
d_call: .; v_call: TRBV3-1/TRBV3-2; j_call: TRBJ1-1; clone_size: .; cdr3_nt: TGTGCCAGCAGCCAAGGGCAGATCTTAAGGAACACTGAAGCTTTCTTT; cdr3_aa: CASSQGQILRNTEAFF
d_call: TRBD1; v_call: TRBV2; j_call: TRBJ1-1; clone_size: .; cdr3_nt: TGTGCCAGCAGTGGACAGGGAAGGACTGAAGCTTTCTTT; cdr3_aa: CASSGQGRTEAFF
d_call: .; v_call: TRBV6-5; j_call: TRBJ2-5; clone_size: .; cdr3_nt: TGTGCCAGCAGTAGTGGACAGCGCCTCGAGACCCAGTACTTC; cdr3_aa: CASSSGQRLETQYF
d_call: TRBD1; v_call: TRBV10-3; j_call: TRBJ2-3; clone_size: few; cdr3_nt: TGTGCCATCAGTGAGACAGGGGGGAGTGCAGATACGCAGTATTTT; cdr3_aa: CAISETGGSADTQYF
d_call: TRBD1; v_call: TRBV10-3; j_call: TRBJ2-2; clone_size: .; cdr3_nt: TGTGCCATCAGCGCCGGGACAGTGACCGGGGAGCTGTTTTTT; cdr3_aa: CAISAGTVTGELFF
d_call: TRBD2; v_call: TRBV29-1; j_call: TRBJ2-7; clone_size: .; cdr3_nt: TGCAGCGTTCGCGGGAGCGGTATTAGCTCCTACGAGCAGTACTTC; cdr3_aa: CSVRGSGISSYEQYF
d_call: .; v_call: TRBV18; j_call: TRBJ1-2; clone_size: .; cdr3_nt: TGTGCCAGCTCACCACCAACGGTTAACTATGGCTACACCTTC; cdr3_aa: CASSPPTVNYGYTF
d_call: TRBD1; v_call: TRBV5-1; j_call: TRBJ2-1; clone_size: .; cdr3_nt: TGCGCCAGCAGCTTGGGCGACAGGGGTAGGTACGGTGAGCAGTTCTTC; cdr3_aa: CASSLGDRGRYGEQFF
d_call: TRBD2; v_call: TRBV7-6; j_call: TRBJ2-1; clone_size: .; cdr3_nt: TGTGCCAGCAGCTTAAGACTAGCGGGAGGGGAAGAGCAGTTCTTC; cdr3_aa: CASSLRLAGGEEQFF
d_call: .; v_call: TRBV27; j_call: TRBJ2-2; clone_size: .; cdr3_nt: TGTGCCAGCAGGCTCCCGGGACAGAACACCGGGGAGCTGTTTTTT; cdr3_aa: CASRLPGQNTGELFF
d_call: .; v_call: TRBV25-1; j_call: TRBJ2-1; clone_size: .; cdr3_nt: TGTGCCAGCAGTGAATCTCGGGGGTTAACCTACAATGAGCAGTTCTTC; cdr3_aa: CASSESRGLTYNEQFF
d_call: TRBD1; v_call: TRBV9; j_call: TRBJ2-3; clone_size: .; cdr3_nt: TGTGCCAGCAGCCAAGGACAGGCAGGGACAGATACGCAGTATTTT; cdr3_aa: CASSQGQAGTDTQYF
d_call: .; v_call: TRBV10-3; j_call: TRBJ1-5; clone_size: .; cdr3_nt: TGTGCCACCCAGGCTTATAGCAATCAGCCCCAGCATTTT; cdr3_aa: CATQAYSNQPQHF
d_call: .; v_call: TRBV6-9; j_call: TRBJ2-1; clone_size: .; cdr3_nt: TGTGCCAGCAGTACGATTTCGGTCAACAATGAGCAGTTCTTC; cdr3_aa: CASSTISVNNEQFF
d_call: .; v_call: TRBV18; j_call: TRBJ2-1; clone_size: .; cdr3_nt: TGTGCCAGCTCACCCCTCGCCAGTAATGAGCAGTTCTTC; cdr3_aa: CASSPLASNEQFF